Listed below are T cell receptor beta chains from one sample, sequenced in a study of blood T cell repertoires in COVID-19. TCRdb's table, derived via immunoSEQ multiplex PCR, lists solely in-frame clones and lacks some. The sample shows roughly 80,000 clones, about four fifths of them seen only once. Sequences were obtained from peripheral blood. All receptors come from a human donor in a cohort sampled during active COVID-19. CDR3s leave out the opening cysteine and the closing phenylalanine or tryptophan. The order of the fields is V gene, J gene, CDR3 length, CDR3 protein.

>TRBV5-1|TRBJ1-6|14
ASSLGQGGDNSPLH
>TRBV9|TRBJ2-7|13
ASSVHPETSYEQY
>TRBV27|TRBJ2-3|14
ASSSPRGTSTDTQY
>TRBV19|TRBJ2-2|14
ASTRYMGWRAGELF
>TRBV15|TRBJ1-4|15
ATSRAGGVSTNEKLF
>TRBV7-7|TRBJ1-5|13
ASSLARQGRQPQH
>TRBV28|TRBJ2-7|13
ASSPRQGRTYEQY
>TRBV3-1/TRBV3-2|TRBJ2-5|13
ASSQEGRGRETQY
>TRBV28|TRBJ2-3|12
ASSFLSGTDTQY
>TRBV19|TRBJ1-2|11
ASSGTGKGGYT
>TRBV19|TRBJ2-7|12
ASPGPGIGHEQY
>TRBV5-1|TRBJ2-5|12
ASSLFRGWETQY
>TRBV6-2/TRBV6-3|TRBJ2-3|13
ASSFPSGGSDTQY
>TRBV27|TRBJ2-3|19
ASPRGNYPGQGARGTDTQY
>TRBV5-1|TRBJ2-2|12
ASRTGGDTGELF
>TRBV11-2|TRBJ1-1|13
ASSAGGAERTEAF
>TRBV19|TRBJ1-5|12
ASTRPGRQQPQH
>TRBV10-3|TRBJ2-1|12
AISSGAAYNEQF
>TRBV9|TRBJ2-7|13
ASSVGLSSPYEQY
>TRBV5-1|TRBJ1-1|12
ASSLGQGATEAF
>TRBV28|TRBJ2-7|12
ASSLTSGRYEQY
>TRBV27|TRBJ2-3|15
ASSLRRPNGGEDTQY
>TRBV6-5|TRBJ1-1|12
ASRPGDKVTEAF
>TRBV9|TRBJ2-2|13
ASSVEAPNTGELF
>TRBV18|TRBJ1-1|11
ASSLPGDTEAF
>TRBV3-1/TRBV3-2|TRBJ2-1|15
ASSQEIGGKGAIEQF
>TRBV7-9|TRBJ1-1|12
ASRSDSPNTEAF
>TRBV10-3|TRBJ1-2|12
AARGVQGASGYT
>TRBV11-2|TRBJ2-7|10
ASSLQGNEQY
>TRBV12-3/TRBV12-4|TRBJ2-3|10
ASVGVTDTQY
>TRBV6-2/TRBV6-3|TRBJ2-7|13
ASSSGLAGVREQY
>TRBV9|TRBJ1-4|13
ASSGGGGVNEKLF
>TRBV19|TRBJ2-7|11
ASSSSGNWEQY
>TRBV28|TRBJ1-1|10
ASSRFDTEAF
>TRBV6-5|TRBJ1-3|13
ASIQDRVAGNTIY
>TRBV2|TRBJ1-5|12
ASGGSLANQPQH
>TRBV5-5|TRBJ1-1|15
ASSLAPSRTADTEAF
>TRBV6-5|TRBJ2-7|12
ASSLETGPYEQY
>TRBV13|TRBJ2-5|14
ASSQHRVTREETQY
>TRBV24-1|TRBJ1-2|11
ATSDSLLRGYT
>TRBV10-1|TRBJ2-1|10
ASSAPGDLQF
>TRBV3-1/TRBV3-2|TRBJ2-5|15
ASSGGLAGGQEETQY
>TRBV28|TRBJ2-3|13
ASSSPMTGTDTQY
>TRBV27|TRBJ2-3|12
ASSLMRVSDTQY
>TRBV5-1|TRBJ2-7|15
ASSLGAGAHLSYEQY
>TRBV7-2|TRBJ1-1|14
ASSGSGTGWFPEAF